A selection of T cell receptor beta chains follows, all from one sample in a study of blood T cells in healthy people across ages. TCRdb processed the 5' RACE reads anew with MiXCR; each CDR3 protein has one entry. Found here are around 700,000 distinct CDR3 sequences, 25% of them singletons; the top ten hold under 10%. These same records also appear under a second study, on T cells of mothers and their children.

Sequencing was performed on blood. All receptors come from a boy aged 5-17 years in good health. The CDR3 runs from the conserved cysteine through the conserved F or W. The size field is filled for only some rows; it gives once, few, many or a size class.

v_call	j_call	clone_size	cdr3_aa
TRBV2	TRBJ1-4	NA	CASSAREIDEKLFF
TRBV11-2	TRBJ2-5	NA	CASSLGPGGKETQYF
TRBV7-9	NA	once	CASSLVKAGFHYEQYF
TRBV15	TRBJ1-4	NA	CATSRDFLSNEKLFF
TRBV7-9	TRBJ1-4	NA	CASSSPGGNEKLFF
TRBV4-1	TRBJ2-3	NA	CASSQVPGLAGGDTQYF
TRBV6-2/TRBV6-3	TRBJ2-5	few	CASRQDPAQYF
TRBV20-1	TRBJ1-5	few	CSRRDRVNQPQHF
TRBV5-5	TRBJ2-7	NA	CASSAPGRDSYERYF
TRBV27	TRBJ1-6	NA	CASSKGCNSPLHF
TRBV2	TRBJ2-4	few	CASWREQGGDIQYF
TRBV20-1	TRBJ2-4	few	CSARFERGNIQYF
TRBV20-1	TRBJ1-5	NA	CSARSGGGDQPQHF
TRBV6-2/TRBV6-3	TRBJ2-7	NA	CASTTRDREAYEQYF
TRBV4-2	TRBJ1-5	NA	CASSQEIWNQPQHF
TRBV10-1	NA	NA	CASSDTGSDEQYF
TRBV5-1	TRBJ2-1	few	CASSQGQGLDEQFF
TRBV4-1	NA	NA	CASSQVPVDEQFF
TRBV29-1	TRBJ2-7	NA	CSVDPGSLGSYEQYF
TRBV7-2	TRBJ2-5	many	CASSLKSGIVETQYF
TRBV25-1	TRBJ2-5	NA	CASSGPKETQYF
TRBV18	TRBJ2-4	NA	CASSPSGVGFVYF
TRBV6-1	NA	NA	CASSVGRGVSYEQYF
TRBV20-1	TRBJ2-7	NA	CSAENRDEQYF
TRBV6-1	TRBJ1-1	NA	CASSRMYTEAFF
TRBV7-7	TRBJ2-1	NA	CASSLGGLVVEQFF
TRBV6-1	TRBJ2-5	NA	CASSELAWGETQYF
TRBV5-1	TRBJ2-5	few	CASSPRFQETQYF
TRBV29-1	TRBJ2-3	NA	CSGVGGETTPSTDTQYF
TRBV5-1	TRBJ2-5	NA	CASSPGTSGPFRETQYF
TRBV28	TRBJ1-4	few	CASSPRGPANEKLLF
TRBV3-1	TRBJ1-2	few	CASSYTGGNGYTF
TRBV7-2	NA	few	CASSLAASGRVNEQFF
TRBV4-3	TRBJ1-3	NA	CASSPKSPTVPSGNTIYF
TRBV10-3	TRBJ1-5	NA	CAISDYGPHNQPQHF
TRBV7-2	TRBJ1-4	NA	CASSLRPIGGSFEKLFF
TRBV29-1	TRBJ1-2	NA	CSAGGNNYGYAF
TRBV7-3	NA	NA	CASSASVGREQYF
TRBV4-1	TRBJ2-5	NA	CASSQQEVGETQYF
TRBV29-1	TRBJ2-5	few	CSGKGGPTQTQYF
TRBV6-1	TRBJ2-4	once	CASSRDGVIQYF
TRBV27	TRBJ1-4	NA	CASSAQGAGEKLFF
TRBV27	TRBJ2-7	few	CASSFEGTILYEQYF
TRBV9	TRBJ1-6	NA	CASSVGQGGNSPLHF
TRBV25-1	TRBJ2-5	few	CASSEGGMVETQYF
TRBV6-4	TRBJ2-1	NA	CASGLNQGNEQFF
TRBV30	TRBJ1-3	NA	CAWSVQVGRNTIYF
TRBV5-1	TRBJ2-5	NA	CASSPGTGVKETQYF
TRBV19	TRBJ2-7	NA	CASSVGQGFSYEQYF
TRBV5-6	TRBJ1-4	NA	CASSAAGTDEKLFF